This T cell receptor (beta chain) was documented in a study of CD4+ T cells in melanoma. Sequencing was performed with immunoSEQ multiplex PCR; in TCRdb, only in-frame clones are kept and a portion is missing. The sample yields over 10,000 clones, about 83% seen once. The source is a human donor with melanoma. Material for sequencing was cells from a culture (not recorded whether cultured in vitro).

The CDR3 protein is CASNSGVLNYGYTF. In DNA, the CDR3 is TGTGCCAGCAATTCTGGGGTATTGAACTATGGCTACACCTTC. This chain connects TRBV6-1 to TRBJ1-2; D call uncertain. Germline CDR1 and CDR2: MNHNS and SASEGT. V lost 7 bases and J 2 bases, leaving 14 bases between the germline ends. The CDR3 has 14 residues.